This T cell receptor beta chain was sequenced in a study of blood T cell repertoires in COVID-19. The germline gives CDR1 SGHTA, CDR2 FQGNSA. The V and J ends lost 2 bases and 3 bases, in that order; junction bases with no gene match: 6. The CDR3 spans 16 residues. In the original processing: Researchers report that nucleated cell counts were estimated from reference gene primer amplification. Only in-frame clones appear in the TCRdb table, and some are missing; sequencing was by immunoSEQ multiplex PCR. Clone size and the V and J calls come from that table; the DNA yielded D and trimming. The sample contains about 140,000 clones, around 73% of which appear only once. Adults between about 18 and 95 years of age took part from 24 US areas. Participant-given clinical history determined each cohort assignment.

Material for sequencing was PBMCs or T cells enriched from blood (not recorded which). The receptor was isolated from a woman between 50 and 59 years old who had recovered from COVID-19. V gene TRBV7-2 combines with J gene TRBJ2-3; 9 bases align to TRBD2. The CDR3 DNA reads as TGTGCCAGCAGCTTAAGCGCGGGGGGGGGAACAGATACGCAGTATTTT. Encoded protein: CASSLSAGGGTDTQYF.